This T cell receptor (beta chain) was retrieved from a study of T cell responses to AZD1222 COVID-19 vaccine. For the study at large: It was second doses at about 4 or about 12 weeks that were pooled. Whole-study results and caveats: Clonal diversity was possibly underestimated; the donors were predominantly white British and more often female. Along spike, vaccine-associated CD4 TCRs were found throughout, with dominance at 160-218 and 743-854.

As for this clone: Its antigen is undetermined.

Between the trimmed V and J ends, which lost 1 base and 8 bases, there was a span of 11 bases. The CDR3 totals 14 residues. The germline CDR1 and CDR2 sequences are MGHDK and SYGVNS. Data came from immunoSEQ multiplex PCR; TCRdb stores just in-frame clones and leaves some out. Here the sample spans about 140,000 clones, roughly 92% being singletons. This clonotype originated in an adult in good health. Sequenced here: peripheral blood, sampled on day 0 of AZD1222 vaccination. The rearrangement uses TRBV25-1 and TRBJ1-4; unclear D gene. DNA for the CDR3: TGTGCCAGCAGTGAATTGGTCCCACCCGAAAAACTGTTTTTT. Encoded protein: CASSELVPPEKLFF.